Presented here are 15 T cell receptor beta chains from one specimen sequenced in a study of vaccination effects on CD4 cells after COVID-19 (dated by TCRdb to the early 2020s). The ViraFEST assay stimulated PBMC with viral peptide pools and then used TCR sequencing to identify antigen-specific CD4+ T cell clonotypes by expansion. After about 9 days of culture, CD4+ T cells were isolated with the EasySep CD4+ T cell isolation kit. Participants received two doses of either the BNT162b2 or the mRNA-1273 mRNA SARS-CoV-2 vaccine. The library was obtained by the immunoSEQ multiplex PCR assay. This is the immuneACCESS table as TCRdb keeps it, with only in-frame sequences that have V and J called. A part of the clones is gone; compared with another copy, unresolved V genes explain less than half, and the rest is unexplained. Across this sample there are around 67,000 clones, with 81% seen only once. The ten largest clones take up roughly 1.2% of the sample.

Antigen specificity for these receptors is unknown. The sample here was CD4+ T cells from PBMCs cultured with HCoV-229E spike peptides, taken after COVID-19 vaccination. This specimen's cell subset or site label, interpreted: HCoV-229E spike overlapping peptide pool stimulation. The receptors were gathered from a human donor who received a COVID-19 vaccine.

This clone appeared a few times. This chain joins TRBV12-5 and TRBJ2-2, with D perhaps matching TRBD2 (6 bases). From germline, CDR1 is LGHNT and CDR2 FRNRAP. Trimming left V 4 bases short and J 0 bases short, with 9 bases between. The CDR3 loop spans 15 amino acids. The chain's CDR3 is CASGSRLANTGELFF. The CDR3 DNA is TGTGCTAGTGGTTCACGACTAGCGAACACCGGGGAGCTGTTTTTT.

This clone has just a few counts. The CDR3 spells CSVSYNYGYTF. The CDR3, as DNA: TGCAGTGTCTCCTATAACTATGGCTACACCTTC. J is TRBJ1-2 and V is TRBV20-1; D is uncertain. This CDR3 contains 11 residues. CDR1 and CDR2 (germline): DFQATT, SNEGSKA (reference sequence). Trimming shortened V by 7 bases and J by 1 base, and 7 bases separated the two germline ends.

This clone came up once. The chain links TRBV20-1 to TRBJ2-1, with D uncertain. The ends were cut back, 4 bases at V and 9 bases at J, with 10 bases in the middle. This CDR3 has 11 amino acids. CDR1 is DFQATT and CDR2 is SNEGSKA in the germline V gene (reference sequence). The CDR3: CSATIGSEQFF. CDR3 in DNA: TGCAGTGCTACGATCGGGTCTGAGCAGTTCTTC.

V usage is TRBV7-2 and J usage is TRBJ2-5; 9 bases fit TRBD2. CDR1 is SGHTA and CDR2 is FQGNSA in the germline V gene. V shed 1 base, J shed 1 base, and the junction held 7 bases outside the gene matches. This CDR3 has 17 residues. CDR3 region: CASSLDGLAGPQETQYF. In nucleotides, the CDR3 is TGTGCCAGCAGCTTAGATGGCCTAGCGGGGCCCCAAGAGACCCAGTACTTC. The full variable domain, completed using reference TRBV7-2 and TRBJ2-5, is GAGVSQSPSNKVTEKGKDVELRCDPISGHTALYWYRQSLGQGLEFLIYFQGNSAPDKSGLPSDRFSAERTGGSVSTLTIQRTQQEDSAVYLCASSLDGLAGPQETQYFGPGTRLLVL.

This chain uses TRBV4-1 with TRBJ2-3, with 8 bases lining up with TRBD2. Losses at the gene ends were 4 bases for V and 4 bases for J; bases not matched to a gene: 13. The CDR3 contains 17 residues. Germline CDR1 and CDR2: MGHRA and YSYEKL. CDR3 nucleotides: TGCGCCAGCAGCCGGCCCCGGGGGGGTTTGGTCTCAGATACGCAGTATTTT. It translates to CASSRPRGGLVSDTQYF.

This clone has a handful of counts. CDR3 in DNA: TGTGCCAGCAGCCCTACGGGACAGGTCAATCAGCCCCAGCATTTT. Translation: CASSPTGQVNQPQHF. J is TRBJ1-5 and V is TRBV2, with 8 bases fitting TRBD1. CDR1 and CDR2 from the germline V gene are SNHLY and FYNNEI. This CDR3 contains 15 residues. With 6 bases clipped from V and 3 bases from J, the junction kept 7 bases outside the gene matches.

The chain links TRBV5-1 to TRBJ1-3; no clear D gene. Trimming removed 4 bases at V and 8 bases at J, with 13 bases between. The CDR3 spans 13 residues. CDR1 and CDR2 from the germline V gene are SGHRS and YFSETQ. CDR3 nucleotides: TGCGCCAGCAGCCCGGTTACGGGTCACACCATATATTTT. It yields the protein CASSPVTGHTIYF.

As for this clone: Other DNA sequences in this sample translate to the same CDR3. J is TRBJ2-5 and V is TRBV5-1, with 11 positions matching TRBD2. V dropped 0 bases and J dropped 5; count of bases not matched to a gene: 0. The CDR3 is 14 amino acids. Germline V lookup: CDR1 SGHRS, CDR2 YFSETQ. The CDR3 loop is CASSLGLAGETQYF. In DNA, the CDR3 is TGCGCCAGCAGCTTGGGACTAGCGGGGGAGACCCAGTACTTC.

The CDR3 here is CASRHPGLEDTEAFF. For the CDR3, the DNA is TGTGCCAGCAGGCACCCAGGGTTGGAGGACACTGAAGCTTTCTTT. The V call is TRBV2, the J call TRBJ1-1; D perhaps matches TRBD1 (5 bases). Trimming pared 6 bases from V and 3 bases from J, leaving 17 bases between. Looked up from germline, CDR1 is SNHLY and CDR2 is FYNNEI. The length of the CDR3 is 15 residues.

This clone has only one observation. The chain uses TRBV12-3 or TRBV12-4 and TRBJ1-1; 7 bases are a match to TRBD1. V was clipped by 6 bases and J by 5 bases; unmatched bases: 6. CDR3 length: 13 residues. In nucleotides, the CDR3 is TGTGCCAGCAGCCTGACAGGGCGGACTGAAGCTTTCTTT. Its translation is CASSLTGRTEAFF.

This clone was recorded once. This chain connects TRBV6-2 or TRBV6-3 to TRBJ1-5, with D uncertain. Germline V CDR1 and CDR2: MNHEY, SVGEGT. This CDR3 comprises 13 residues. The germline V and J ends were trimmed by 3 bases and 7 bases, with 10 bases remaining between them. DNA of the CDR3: TGTGCCAGCAGTTATCCGGTGACACAGCCCCAGCATTTT. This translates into CASSYPVTQPQHF.

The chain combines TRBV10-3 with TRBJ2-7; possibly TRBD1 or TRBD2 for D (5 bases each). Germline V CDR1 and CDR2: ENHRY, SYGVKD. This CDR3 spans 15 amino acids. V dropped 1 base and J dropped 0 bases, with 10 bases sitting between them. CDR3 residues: CAISEWAGSSYEQYV. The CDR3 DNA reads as TGTGCCATCAGTGAGTGGGCAGGGAGCTCCTACGAGCAGTACGTC.

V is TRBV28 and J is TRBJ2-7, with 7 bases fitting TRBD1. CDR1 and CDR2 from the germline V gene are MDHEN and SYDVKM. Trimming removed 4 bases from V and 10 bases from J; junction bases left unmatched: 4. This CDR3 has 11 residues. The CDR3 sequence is CASSSGQLQYV. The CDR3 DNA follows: TGTGCCAGCAGTTCGGGACAGTTACAGTACGTC.

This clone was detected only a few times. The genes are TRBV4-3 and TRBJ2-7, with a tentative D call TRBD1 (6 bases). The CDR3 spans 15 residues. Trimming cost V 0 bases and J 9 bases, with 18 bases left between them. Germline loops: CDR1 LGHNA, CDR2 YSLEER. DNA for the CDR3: TGCGCCAGCAGCCAAGATCTTCAGGGGTCTGGGGGGCAGTACGTC. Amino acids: CASSQDLQGSGGQYV.

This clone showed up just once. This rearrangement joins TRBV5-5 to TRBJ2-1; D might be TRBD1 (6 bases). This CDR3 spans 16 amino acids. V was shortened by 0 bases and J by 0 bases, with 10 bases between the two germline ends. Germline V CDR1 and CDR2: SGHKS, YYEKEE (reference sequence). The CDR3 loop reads CASSLVGASSYNEQFF. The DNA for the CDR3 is TGTGCCAGCAGCTTGGTGGGGGCGAGCTCCTACAATGAGCAGTTCTTC.